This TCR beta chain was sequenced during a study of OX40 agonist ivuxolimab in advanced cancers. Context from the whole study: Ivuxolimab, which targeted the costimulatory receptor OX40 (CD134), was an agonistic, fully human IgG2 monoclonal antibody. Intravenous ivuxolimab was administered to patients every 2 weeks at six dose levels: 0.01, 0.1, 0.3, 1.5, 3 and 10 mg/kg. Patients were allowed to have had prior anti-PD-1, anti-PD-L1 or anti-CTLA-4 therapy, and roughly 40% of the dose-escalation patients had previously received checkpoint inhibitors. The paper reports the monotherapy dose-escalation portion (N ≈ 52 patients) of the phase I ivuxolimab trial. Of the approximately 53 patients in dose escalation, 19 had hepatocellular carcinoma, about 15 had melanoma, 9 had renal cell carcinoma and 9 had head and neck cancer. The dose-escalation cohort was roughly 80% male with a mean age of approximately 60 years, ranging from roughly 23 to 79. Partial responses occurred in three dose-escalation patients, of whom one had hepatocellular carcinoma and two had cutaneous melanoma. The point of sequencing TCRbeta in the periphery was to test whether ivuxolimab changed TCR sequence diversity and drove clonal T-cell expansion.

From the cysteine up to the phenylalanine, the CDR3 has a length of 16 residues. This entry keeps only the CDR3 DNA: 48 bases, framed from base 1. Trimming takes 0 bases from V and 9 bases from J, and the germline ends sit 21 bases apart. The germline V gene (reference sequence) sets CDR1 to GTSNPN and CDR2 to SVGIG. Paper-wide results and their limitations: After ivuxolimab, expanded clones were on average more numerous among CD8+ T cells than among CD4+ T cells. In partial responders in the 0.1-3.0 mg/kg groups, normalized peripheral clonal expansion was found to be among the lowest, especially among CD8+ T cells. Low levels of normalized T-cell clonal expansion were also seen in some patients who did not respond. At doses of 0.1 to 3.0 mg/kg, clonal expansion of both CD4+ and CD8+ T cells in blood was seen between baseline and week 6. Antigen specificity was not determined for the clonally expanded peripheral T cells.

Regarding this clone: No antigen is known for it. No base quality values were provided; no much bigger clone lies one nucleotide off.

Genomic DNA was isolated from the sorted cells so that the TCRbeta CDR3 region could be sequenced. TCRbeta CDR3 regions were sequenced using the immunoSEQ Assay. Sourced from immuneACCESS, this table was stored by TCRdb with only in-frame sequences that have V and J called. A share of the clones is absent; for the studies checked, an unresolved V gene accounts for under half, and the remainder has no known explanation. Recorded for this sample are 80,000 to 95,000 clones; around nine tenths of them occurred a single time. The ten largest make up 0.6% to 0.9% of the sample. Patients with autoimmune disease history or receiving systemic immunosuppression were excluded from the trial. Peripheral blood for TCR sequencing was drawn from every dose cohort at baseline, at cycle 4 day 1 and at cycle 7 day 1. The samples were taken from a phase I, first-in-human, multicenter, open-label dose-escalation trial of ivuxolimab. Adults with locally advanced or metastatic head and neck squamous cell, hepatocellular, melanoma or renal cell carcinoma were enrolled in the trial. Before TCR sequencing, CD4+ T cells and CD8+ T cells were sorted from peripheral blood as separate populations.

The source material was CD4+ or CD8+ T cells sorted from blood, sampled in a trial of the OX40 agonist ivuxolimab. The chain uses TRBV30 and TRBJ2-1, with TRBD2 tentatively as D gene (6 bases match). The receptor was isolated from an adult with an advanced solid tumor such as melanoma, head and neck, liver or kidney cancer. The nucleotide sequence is TGTGCCTGGAGTGTAAATCCGGCAGGGACCGGGGGTGAGCAGTTCTTC. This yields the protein CAWSVNPAGTGGEQFF.